The 23 T cell receptor beta chains below all came from one sample that was sequenced in a study of blood T cells in healthy people across ages. Sample-barcoded 5' priming and a J-beta primer mix drove a second PCR of 7 to 11 cycles. Via MiXCR, TCRdb re-called the 5' RACE reads, giving one row per CDR3 protein. The table has approximately 1,000,000 distinct CDR3 sequences, 45% seen once; the top ten hold approximately 17%. Sample: blood. The receptor source for this set is a woman between 55 and 75 years old in good health.

The chain uses TRBV6-1 and TRBJ2-1; 13 bases line up with TRBD2. The J call is doubtful: the DNA matches TRBJ2-7 better. Germline-derived CDR1 and CDR2 are MNHNS and SASEGT. This CDR3 comprises 17 residues. CDR3 in DNA: TGTGCCAGCAAAATTAGGACTAGCGGGAGTCCATACAATGAGCAGTACTTC. It is translated as CASKIRTSGSPYNEQYF.

The rearrangement joins TRBV12-3 or TRBV12-4 to TRBJ1-1; tentatively, D is TRBD1 (6 bases). Trimming pared 0 bases from V and 4 bases from J, leaving 9 bases between. The CDR3 contains 14 residues. The DNA for the CDR3 is TGTGCCAGCAGTTTAGCGCAGGGGATCACTGAAGCTTTCTTT. The encoded protein is CASSLAQGITEAFF.

CDR3 amino acids: CASSRTSGSQREQYF. CDR3 coding DNA: TGTGCCAGCAGCCGGACTAGCGGGAGCCAACGGGAGCAGTACTTC. V is TRBV6-1 and J is TRBJ2-5, with 13 positions matching TRBD2. V lost 6 bases to trimming and J lost 11 bases; unmatched junction nucleotides: 12. This CDR3 contains 15 residues. Germline CDR1 is MNHNS and CDR2 is SASEGT.

The chain employs TRBV2 and TRBJ1-6; TRBD1 might be the D (5 bases). Looked up from germline, CDR1 is SNHLY and CDR2 is FYNNEI. Trimming shortened V by 5 bases and J by 7 bases, and 15 bases separated the two germline ends. There are 15 residues in the CDR3. The CDR3 loop is CASSPPGLENSPLHF. The DNA for the CDR3 is TGTGCCAGCAGTCCCCCGGGACTAGAGAATTCACCCCTCCACTTT.

The CDR3: CASSLGGPRSYEQYF. CDR3 nucleotide sequence: TGTGCCAGCAGCTTGGGGGGACCGCGGTCCTACGAGCAGTACTTC. The chain has TRBV5-6 and TRBJ2-7; D possibly uses TRBD1 or TRBD2 (5 bases each). The CDR3 has 15 amino acids. Trimming took 0 bases from V and 1 from J, leaving 11 bases between them. CDR1 is SGHDT, CDR2 YYEEEE, per germline.

The rearrangement uses TRBV20-1 and TRBJ2-4, with D possibly matching TRBD2 (6 bases). V was shortened by 6 bases and J by 11 bases, with 14 bases between the two germline ends. This CDR3 region has 11 residues. Germline CDR1 reads DFQATT; CDR2 reads SNEGSKA (reference sequence). CDR3 in DNA: TGCAGTGCAAACACCCGGGACTTTCAGTACTTC. Translation: CSANTRDFQYF.

The rearrangement uses TRBV2 and TRBJ1-1, with D uncertain. V was cut by 10 bases and J by 5 bases, with 5 bases left in between. This CDR3 comprises 9 residues. Germline V lookup: CDR1 SNHLY, CDR2 FYNNEI. The CDR3 nucleotides read TGTGCCATTCGAACTGAAGCTTTCTTT. This gives the protein CAIRTEAFF.

This clonotype was seen a few times. The chain recombines TRBV6-1 with TRBJ2-7; D is undetermined. V was pared by 2 bases and J by 6 bases, with 5 bases between. Germline V lookup: CDR1 MNHNS, CDR2 SASEGT. The CDR3 contains 11 residues. This CDR3 is CASSEPSEQYF. The CDR3 DNA reads as TGTGCCAGCAGTGAACCCTCCGAGCAGTACTTC.

This clonotype turned up a few times. The rearrangement uses TRBV7-9 and TRBJ2-7; 7 positions match TRBD1. The CDR3 extends over 12 amino acids. Losses at the gene ends were 11 bases for V and 3 bases for J; bases not matched to a gene: 7. CDR1 and CDR2 (germline): SEHNR, FQNEAQ (reference sequence). The CDR3 nucleotides are TGTGCCGGAGAGGGACAGCACTACGAGCAGTACTTC. Its translation: CAGEGQHYEQYF.

This clonotype was observed once. The chain joins TRBV12-5 to TRBJ2-7; 8 nucleotides match TRBD1. Germline loops: CDR1 LGHNT, CDR2 FRNRAP. V was pared by 2 bases and J by 4 bases, with 10 bases of the junction left unmatched. This CDR3 has 16 amino acids. The CDR3 spells CASGLQTGEVGYEQYF. The CDR3, as DNA: TGTGCTAGTGGTTTGCAGACAGGGGAGGTCGGATACGAGCAGTACTTC.

The chain joins TRBV27 to TRBJ2-7, with D possibly being TRBD2 (5 bases). Trimming removed 7 bases from V and 0 bases from J, with 16 bases in between. Germline lookup yields CDR1 MNHEY and CDR2 SMNVEV (reference sequence). The CDR3 consists of 15 residues. The CDR3 DNA sequence: TGTGCCAGCACCTCGACCGGAGGTCGCTCCTACGAGCAGTACTTC. This encodes CASTSTGGRSYEQYF.

V is TRBV3-1 and J is TRBJ2-3, with 7 bases identical to TRBD2. This CDR3 spans 18 amino acids. Per the germline V gene, CDR1 is LGHDT and CDR2 is YNNKEL (reference sequence). J lost 3 bases, V lost 4 bases, and 16 bases had no gene match. For the CDR3, the DNA is TGTGCCAGCAGCCCAGACATTGGTTGGACTAGTGGTACAGATACGCAGTATTTT. Its protein product is CASSPDIGWTSGTDTQYF.

The V call is TRBV15, the J call TRBJ2-7, with D unresolved. The DNA end lines up better with TRBJ2-4; the J call may be wrong. Germline V gives CDR1 LNHNV, CDR2 YYDKDF (reference sequence). CDR3 size: 15 residues. The CDR3 DNA sequence: TGTGCCACCAGCCCTGGGGTAGGGAACAAAAACATTCAGTACTTC. This sequence encodes CATSPGVGNKNIQYF.

The chain couples TRBV6-5 to TRBJ2-7; D gene uncertain. There are 16 residues in the CDR3. Trimming removed 2 bases at V and 1 base at J, with 15 bases between. Germline assignment: CDR1 MNHEY and CDR2 SVGAGI. The CDR3: CASSYRLFGSSYEQYF. In DNA form, the CDR3 reads TGTGCCAGCAGTTACCGTCTATTTGGGTCTTCCTACGAGCAGTACTTC.

This clonotype was counted a single time. CDR3 protein: CASSHGGRNYNEQFF. CDR3 DNA sequence: TGCGCCAGCAGCCACGGCGGGAGAAACTACAATGAGCAGTTCTTC. The chain carries TRBV4-1 and TRBJ2-1; 7 bases align to TRBD2. This CDR3 has 15 residues. With 3 bases clipped from V and 3 bases from J, the junction kept 5 bases outside the gene matches. CDR1 MGHRA and CDR2 YSYEKL come from the germline V gene.

V gene TRBV5-1 combines with J gene TRBJ2-1; 9 bases fit TRBD1. The CDR3 is made up of 15 amino acids. With V trimmed by 5 bases and J by 2 bases, 5 bases remained unmatched. Germline values: CDR1 SGHRS, CDR2 YFSETQ. The CDR3 DNA sequence: TGCGCCAGCAGGACCACAGGGGGCCCCTACAATGAGCAGTTCTTC. Translated: CASRTTGGPYNEQFF. Using reference TRBV5-1 and TRBJ2-1 for the parts outside the CDR3, the full variable domain is KAGVTQTPRYLIKTRGQQVTLSCSPISGHRSVSWYQQTPGQGLQFLFEYFSETQRNKGNFPGRFSGRQFSNSRSEMNVSTLELGDSALYLCASRTTGGPYNEQFFGPGTRLTVL.

The sample holds a few counts of this clonotype. V gene TRBV30 combines with J gene TRBJ2-3; unclear D gene. The CDR3 is made up of 13 amino acids. Trimming took 2 bases from V and 0 from J, leaving 6 bases between them. Germline loops: CDR1 GTSNPN, CDR2 SVGIG (reference sequence). The CDR3, as DNA: TGTGCCTGGAGTCTCGGGAGCACAGATACGCAGTATTTT. Encoded protein: CAWSLGSTDTQYF.

This clonotype was detected ten times or more. The V call is TRBV3-1, the J call TRBJ2-1; D is unresolved. CDR1 is LGHDT, CDR2 YNNKEL, per germline (reference sequence). This CDR3 is 12 amino acids long. V was cut by 4 bases and J by 5 bases, with 6 bases left in between. The CDR3 DNA reads as TGTGCCAGCAGCCTCCATGACAATGAGCAGTTCTTC. Translating it yields CASSLHDNEQFF.

In this sample, this clonotype turned up many times. The V and J genes are TRBV6-6 and TRBJ2-3, with D possibly matching TRBD1 (5 bases). This CDR3 contains 13 residues. CDR1 and CDR2 from the germline V gene are MNHNY and SVGAGI (reference sequence). Trimming left V 10 bases short and J 0 bases short, with 11 bases between. The CDR3 reads CATRTLSTDTQYF. The DNA of the CDR3 is TGTGCCACCCGGACACTGAGCACAGATACGCAGTATTTT.

The gene calls are TRBV28 and TRBJ2-5; no definite D call. The closer fit of TRBJ2-7 to the DNA end suggests the J call may be wrong. The CDR3 loop spans 12 amino acids. Germline CDR1 is MDHEN and CDR2 is SYDVKM. This CDR3 is CASRAPPGEQYF. The CDR3 nucleotides are TGTGCCAGCAGAGCCCCCCCTGGCGAGCAGTACTTC.

This chain uses TRBV12-3 or TRBV12-4 with TRBJ2-1; TRBD1 matches 9 bases. There are 13 residues in the CDR3. V shed 3 bases, J shed 10 bases, and the junction held 4 bases outside the gene matches. CDR3: CASSLTGGYEQFF. CDR3 in DNA: TGTGCCAGCAGTTTGACAGGGGGTTACGAGCAGTTCTTC.

This clonotype has more than one count but fewer than ten. V is TRBV29-1 and J is TRBJ2-1, with no clear D. Trimming shortened V by 2 bases and J by 6 bases, and 11 bases separated the two germline ends. The germline V gene has CDR1 SQVTM and CDR2 ANQGSEA. CDR3 length equals 13 residues. CDR3: CSVEISLGNEQFF. The CDR3 region has the DNA TGCAGCGTTGAAATCTCCCTCGGCAATGAGCAGTTCTTC.

The chain joins TRBV25-1 to TRBJ2-5, with D maybe TRBD2 (5 bases). The V end was cut by 7 bases, the J end by 3 bases, with 12 bases between. Germline assignment: CDR1 MGHDK and CDR2 SYGVNS. The CDR3 length is 13 residues. The CDR3 sequence: CASNPLGKETQYF. The CDR3 DNA reads TGTGCCAGCAACCCACTAGGAAAAGAGACCCAGTACTTC.